The 22 T cell receptor beta chains below all came from one sample that was sequenced in a study of control samples from healthy donors and cancer patients. The protocol was immunoSEQ multiplex PCR, while the TCRdb copy is restricted to in-frame clones and leaves out a portion. The table records 170,000 or so clones, approximately 94% of them present only once. Input material: blood. The source is a woman between 18 and 29 years old in good health.

The V call is TRBV7-2, the J call TRBJ2-5, with D perhaps TRBD1 or TRBD2 (5 bases each). With 6 bases removed from V and 2 bases from J, the gap between germline ends came to 13 bases. The CDR3 totals 14 residues. Germline assignment: CDR1 SGHTA and CDR2 FQGNSA. The CDR3 DNA is TGTGCCAGCAGTAAACGGGACCTACAAGAGACCCAGTACTTC. Protein sequence: CASSKRDLQETQYF.

V gene TRBV2 combines with J gene TRBJ2-7; unclear D gene. The V and J ends lost 3 bases and 2 bases respectively, with 14 bases between them. The CDR3 consists of 15 residues. Germline-derived CDR1 and CDR2 are SNHLY and FYNNEI. The CDR3 loop reads CASSDLIRRPYEQYF. Here the CDR3 DNA reads TGTGCCAGCAGTGATCTGATAAGGAGACCCTACGAGCAGTACTTC.

The chain recombines TRBV6-5 with TRBJ1-1; D is undetermined. The CDR3 consists of 13 residues. Trimming took off 0 bases at V and 3 bases at J, with 5 bases between the two ends. CDR1 and CDR2 from the germline V gene are MNHEY and SVGAGI. The CDR3 reads CASSYSLHTEAFF. CDR3 bases: TGTGCCAGCAGTTACTCGTTACACACTGAAGCTTTCTTT.

The chain is built from TRBV11-3 and TRBJ2-1, with 8 bases identical to TRBD1. Germline assignment: CDR1 SGHNT and CDR2 YENEEA. This CDR3 has 16 residues. The V and J ends lost 5 bases and 6 bases, in that order; junction bases with no gene match: 12. DNA of the CDR3: TGTGCCAGCAGCCCCAGTGACAGGGGTCTACTCAATGAGCAGTTCTTC. Translated: CASSPSDRGLLNEQFF.

The chain combines TRBV19 with TRBJ1-2, with D maybe TRBD1 (5 bases). CDR1 and CDR2 from the germline V gene are LNHDA and SQIVND (reference sequence). The CDR3 has 10 amino acids. V lost 8 bases and J 8 bases, leaving 9 bases between the germline ends. In DNA form, the CDR3 reads TGTGCCAGTTCGGGACGAGGCTACACCTTC. Protein: CASSGRGYTF.

The chain is built from TRBV6-5 and TRBJ2-3, with D unresolved. CDR3 length equals 14 residues. The germline gives CDR1 MNHEY, CDR2 SVGAGI. V was pared by 0 bases and J by 0 bases, with 4 bases between. The DNA for the CDR3 is TGTGCCAGCAGTTACTCCAGAAGCACAGATACGCAGTATTTT. It is translated as CASSYSRSTDTQYF.

The rearrangement links TRBV5-4 to TRBJ1-2; D perhaps matches TRBD1 (6 bases). V was shortened by 6 bases and J by 8 bases, with 23 bases between the two germline ends. This CDR3 spans 15 amino acids. Germline loops: CDR1 SGHNT, CDR2 YYREEE (reference sequence). The CDR3 DNA reads TGTGCCAGCACGATTTACAGGGATGGGATTGACGGCTACACCTTC. Protein sequence: CASTIYRDGIDGYTF.

This sequence joins TRBV3-1 (or the pseudogene TRBV3-2) and TRBJ2-4; 7 positions match TRBD1. V was pared by 3 bases and J by 10 bases, with 6 bases of the junction left unmatched. Germline CDR1 and CDR2: LGHDT and YNNKEL (reference sequence). The CDR3 length is 13 residues. CDR3 nucleotides: TGTGCCAGCAGCCAGCCATCGACAGGGATTCAGTACTTC. It yields the protein CASSQPSTGIQYF.

This clone is a singleton in its sample. V usage is TRBV18 and J usage is TRBJ2-6; 8 bases map to TRBD1. CDR3 length: 17 residues. Germline CDR1 KGHSH, CDR2 LQKENI. After removal of 6 bases from V and 0 bases from J, the junction contained 7 bases not matched to a gene. The CDR3 sequence is CASSPGQGSSGANVLTF. CDR3 coding DNA: TGTGCCAGCTCCCCTGGACAGGGCAGCTCTGGGGCCAACGTCCTGACTTTC.

V gene TRBV4-1 combines with J gene TRBJ1-4; TRBD1 matches at 10 bases. The CDR3 sequence is 16 residues long. Losses at the gene ends were 4 bases for V and 4 bases for J; bases not matched to a gene: 6. The V gene's germline CDR1 is MGHRA and CDR2 YSYEKL. CDR3 protein: CASSRYRDRGNEKLFF. DNA of the CDR3: TGCGCCAGCAGCCGATACCGGGACAGGGGTAATGAAAAACTGTTTTTT.

The rearrangement links TRBV25-1 to TRBJ1-2, with D hard to call. The V and J ends lost 1 base and 4 bases respectively, with 13 bases between them. The germline V gene has CDR1 MGHDK and CDR2 SYGVNS. The CDR3 contains 15 residues. CDR3 nucleotide sequence: TGTGCCAGCAGTGAATTCCAACTGGGCCTCTATGGCTACACCTTC. Protein product: CASSEFQLGLYGYTF.

The J gene is TRBJ1-6, the V gene TRBV7-9; D call uncertain. Germline V lookup: CDR1 SEHNR, CDR2 FQNEAQ (reference sequence). The CDR3 has 15 residues. V was pared by 3 bases and J by 7 bases, with 13 bases between. The CDR3: CASSFETGGNSPLHF. The CDR3 region has the DNA TGTGCCAGCAGCTTCGAGACGGGAGGGAATTCACCCCTCCACTTT. The whole variable domain, remainder taken from reference TRBV7-9 and TRBJ1-6, is DTGVSQNPRHKITKRGQNVTFRCDPISEHNRLYWYRQTLGQGPEFLTYFQNEAQLEKSRLLSDRFSAERPKGSFSTLEIQRTEQGDSAMYLCASSFETGGNSPLHFGNGTRLTVT.

V usage is TRBV4-3 and J usage is TRBJ1-1; D gene ambiguous. This CDR3 is 13 amino acids long. Per germline, CDR1 LGHNA and CDR2 YSLEER. Trimming took 1 base from V and 6 from J, leaving 9 bases between them. CDR3 sequence (DNA): TGCGCCAGCAGCCAAGCGGGAAGGGCTGAAGCTTTCTTT. Translation gives CASSQAGRAEAFF.

The rearrangement uses TRBV7-9 and TRBJ1-6, with 7 nucleotides matching TRBD1. After removal of 6 bases from V and 5 bases from J, the junction contained 4 bases not matched to a gene. The CDR3 length is 14 residues. CDR1 and CDR2 from the germline V gene are SEHNR and FQNEAQ (reference sequence). The CDR3 spells CASRETGDNSPLHF. CDR3 sequence (DNA): TGTGCCAGCAGGGAAACAGGGGATAATTCACCCCTCCACTTT.

The chain joins TRBV5-1 to TRBJ1-2, with D tentatively TRBD1 (5 bases). The CDR3 has 15 amino acids. Trimming pared 0 bases from V and 4 bases from J, leaving 13 bases between. Per the germline V gene, CDR1 is SGHRS and CDR2 is YFSETQ. CDR3: CASSLEGSSPYGYTF. DNA of the CDR3: TGCGCCAGCAGCTTGGAGGGGAGCTCCCCCTATGGCTACACCTTC.

The J gene is TRBJ1-1, the V gene TRBV20-1; D gene ambiguous. The CDR3 sequence is 11 residues long. In germline, CDR1 is DFQATT, CDR2 SNEGSKA (reference sequence). The DNA for the CDR3 is TGCACCTCTAGTGATAGGAAAGAAGCTTTCTTT. It codes for CTSSDRKEAFF.

The J gene is TRBJ1-5, the V gene TRBV19; tentative D call: TRBD1 (6 bases). The V gene's germline CDR1 is LNHDA and CDR2 SQIVND (reference sequence). The CDR3 extends over 15 amino acids. Trimming removed 5 bases at V and 4 bases at J, with 15 bases between. The DNA for the CDR3 is TGTGCCAGTAGTGCCCACAGGGTAGGTAATCAGCCCCAGCATTTT. Protein product: CASSAHRVGNQPQHF.

Here the CDR3 reads CASIKTGDEKLFF. The DNA for the CDR3 is TGTGCCAGCATCAAGACGGGGGATGAAAAACTGTTTTTT. The chain recombines TRBV12-3 or TRBV12-4 with TRBJ1-4, with D possibly TRBD1 on 5 matching bases. CDR3 length: 13 amino acids. Trimming cost V 7 bases and J 6 bases, with 12 bases left between them.

The chain couples TRBV5-1 to TRBJ2-7; perhaps D is TRBD1 or TRBD2 (5 bases each). The CDR3 has 15 amino acids. Germline values: CDR1 SGHRS, CDR2 YFSETQ. Trimming pared 2 bases from V and 6 bases from J, leaving 18 bases between. This CDR3 reads CASSFVQAHGGEQYF. The DNA for the CDR3 is TGCGCCAGCAGCTTTGTCCAGGCCCATGGGGGCGAGCAGTACTTC.

The chain is built from TRBV10-2 and TRBJ1-5, with unresolved D. The CDR3 sequence is 14 residues long. Germline V gene sequence: CDR1 WSHSY, CDR2 SAAADI. V was pared by 8 bases and J by 8 bases, with 19 bases between. In nucleotides, the CDR3 is TGCGCCAGCTCCGATGGGGTCCCAGCAAAGCCCCAGCATTTT. Protein: CASSDGVPAKPQHF.

The CDR3 coding sequence is TGTGCCAGCAAGGGCTCTGGGGCCAACGTCCTGACTTTC. This translates into CASKGSGANVLTF. The rearrangement links TRBV9 to TRBJ2-6; D not certain. CDR3 length: 13 amino acids. Germline V gives CDR1 SGDLS, CDR2 YYNGEE. Trimming removed 6 bases at V and 0 bases at J, with 4 bases between.

The chain has TRBV10-2 and TRBJ2-7; D unclear. This CDR3 region has 13 residues. CDR1 is WSHSY, CDR2 SAAADI, per germline. V was cut by 0 bases and J by 6 bases, with 9 bases left in between. The CDR3 sequence is CASSESTPPEQYF. The CDR3 nucleotides are TGCGCCAGCAGTGAGTCGACACCTCCCGAGCAGTACTTC.